This T cell receptor beta chain was identified during a study of blood T cell repertoires in COVID-19. Here immunoSEQ multiplex PCR was the method, and the copy in TCRdb shows in-frame clones only, minus some. The sample yields 150,000 to 200,000 clones, roughly 80% seen once. Germline CDR1 reads SNHLY; CDR2 reads FYNNEI. Trimming took 3 bases from V and 6 from J; bases not matched to a gene: 6. The CDR3 consists of 14 residues. The chain employs TRBV2 and TRBJ2-7; 9 bases agree with TRBD1. Material for sequencing was peripheral blood. The clonotype comes from a woman between 40 and 55 years old with COVID-19, enrolled during active disease. The DNA of the CDR3 is TGTGCCAGCAGTGACGGGACAGGGAGTACCGAGCAGTACTTC. Translating it yields CASSDGTGSTEQYF.